The next 19 T cell receptor beta chains were all read from a single sample in a study of T-cell reconstitution after alpha-beta-depleted transplantation in children. This sample's TCRbeta library carried unique molecular identifier barcodes. TCRdb analysed the PCR reads with MiXCR anew, one entry per CDR3 protein. The table has around 340,000 distinct CDR3 sequences, about an eighth seen once. The sample here was PBMCs, taken from the stem cell graft. Receptor source: a human donor who donated a stem cell graft to a child with Fanconi anemia.

This clonotype came up a few times. The chain is built from TRBV3-1 and TRBJ1-2; no definite D call. This CDR3 contains 12 residues. From germline, CDR1 is LGHDT and CDR2 YNNKEL (reference sequence). V dropped 4 bases and J dropped 6 bases, with 9 bases sitting between them. The CDR3 region is CASSLGWNGYTF. CDR3 nucleotide sequence: TGTGCCAGCAGCCTCGGGTGGAATGGCTACACCTTC.

The chain joins TRBV29-1 to TRBJ1-1, with unresolved D. V lost 4 bases and J 11 bases, leaving 5 bases between the germline ends. The CDR3 has 8 amino acids. Germline assignment: CDR1 SQVTM and CDR2 ANQGSEA. The chain's CDR3 is CSVGLAFF. As DNA, the CDR3 is TGCAGCGTTGGTCTGGCTTTCTTT.

The chain links TRBV5-1 to TRBJ1-2; D is unclear. The V and J ends lost 0 bases and 8 bases respectively, with 17 bases between them. The germline V gene has CDR1 SGHRS and CDR2 YFSETQ. The CDR3 loop spans 15 amino acids. CDR3 DNA sequence: TGCGCCAGCAGCTTGGCCGGTTCTCCGGCGGAGGGCTACACCTTC. Translated, it gives CASSLAGSPAEGYTF.

The table lists this clonotype with a few counts. This rearrangement joins TRBV18 to TRBJ2-3; TRBD2 matches at 11 bases. The CDR3 covers 16 residues. With V trimmed by 3 bases and J by 2 bases, 4 bases remained unmatched. Germline CDR1 reads KGHSH; CDR2 reads LQKENI. CDR3 amino acids: CASSPPSGGSTDTQYF. The CDR3 coding sequence is TGTGCCAGCTCACCTCCTAGCGGGGGGTCCACAGATACGCAGTATTTT.

In its sample, this clonotype was seen a few times. The chain joins TRBV11-2 to TRBJ2-1, with 9 bases that match TRBD2. Germline CDR1 SGHAT, CDR2 FQNNGV. The CDR3 consists of 17 residues. J gave up 4 bases and V 2 bases, and 9 bases lay outside the gene matches. As DNA, the CDR3 is TGTGCCAGCAGCTTAAGTCTAGCGGGGAGTATATACAATGAGCAGTTCTTC. Its protein is CASSLSLAGSIYNEQFF. Based on the CDR3 plus reference TRBV11-2 and TRBJ2-1, the full variable domain is EAGVAQSPRYKIIEKRQSVAFWCNPISGHATLYWYQQILGQGPKLLIQFQNNGVVDDSQLPKDRFSAERLKGVDSTLKIQPAKLEDSAVYLCASSLSLAGSIYNEQFFGPGTRLTVL.

This chain uses TRBV6-5 with TRBJ1-2, with 7 nucleotides matching TRBD1. The V segment lost 0 bases and the J segment 2 bases; nucleotides outside the gene matches: 0. Germline V gene sequence: CDR1 MNHEY, CDR2 SVGAGI. This CDR3 has 14 residues. CDR3 in amino acids: CASSYSTGNYGYTF. CDR3 sequence (DNA): TGTGCCAGCAGTTACTCGACAGGGAACTATGGCTACACCTTC.

Ten or more counts support this clonotype. This rearrangement joins TRBV20-1 to TRBJ2-1, with 9 bases matching TRBD1. The CDR3 sequence is 16 residues long. With V trimmed by 1 base and J by 2 bases, 6 bases remained unmatched. Germline CDR1 DFQATT, CDR2 SNEGSKA (reference sequence). The CDR3 DNA follows: TGCAGTGCTAGAGCCTCAAACAGGGGGCCCTACAATGAGCAGTTCTTC. Amino acids: CSARASNRGPYNEQFF.

There are a few counts of this clonotype. The rearrangement links TRBV5-1 to TRBJ2-3; possible D gene TRBD1, 5 bases. Per germline, CDR1 SGHRS and CDR2 YFSETQ. The CDR3 spans 14 residues. The V gene lost 2 bases and the J gene lost 4 bases, with 11 bases spanning the gap. In DNA, the CDR3 is TGCGCCAGCAGCTTTAGGGGTTGGTCAGATACGCAGTATTTT. It codes for CASSFRGWSDTQYF. The full variable domain, its missing parts supplied by reference TRBV5-1 and TRBJ2-3, is KAGVTQTPRYLIKTRGQQVTLSCSPISGHRSVSWYQQTPGQGLQFLFEYFSETQRNKGNFPGRFSGRQFSNSRSEMNVSTLELGDSALYLCASSFRGWSDTQYFGPGTRLTVL.

This clonotype has ten or more counts. V and J are TRBV5-1 and TRBJ2-1, with D possibly TRBD2 on 5 matching bases. The length of the CDR3 is 16 residues. V lost 1 base to trimming and J lost 1 base, with 12 bases between them. Germline V lookup: CDR1 SGHRS, CDR2 YFSETQ. CDR3 sequence: CASSLLPGESYNEQFF. The CDR3, as DNA: TGCGCCAGCAGCTTGCTGCCCGGGGAATCCTACAATGAGCAGTTCTTC.

The chain employs TRBV4-3 and TRBJ2-3; D is possibly TRBD2 (5 bases). The germline V and J ends were trimmed by 0 bases and 6 bases, with 7 bases remaining between them. The CDR3 length is 13 residues. CDR1 and CDR2 (germline): LGHNA, YSLEER. This CDR3 is CASSQEEEDTQYF. The CDR3, as DNA: TGCGCCAGCAGCCAAGAGGAGGAGGATACGCAGTATTTT.

The chain uses TRBV3-1 and TRBJ2-1; D is undetermined. The CDR3 has 15 amino acids. The germline V gene encodes CDR1 LGHDT and CDR2 YNNKEL (reference sequence). Trimming cost V 1 base and J 8 bases, with 15 bases left between them. The CDR3 region has the DNA TGTGCCAGCAGCCAAGCTCTCCGGTCTTTCGATGAGCAGTTCTTC. Translation: CASSQALRSFDEQFF.

This chain joins TRBV7-2 and TRBJ1-2; D possibly corresponds to TRBD1 (5 bases). There are 12 residues in the CDR3. Trimming cost V 5 bases and J 7 bases, with 11 bases left between them. Germline-derived CDR1 and CDR2 are SGHTA and FQGNSA. The CDR3 region is CASSVTRVGYTF. In DNA, the CDR3 is TGTGCCAGCAGCGTGACCAGGGTTGGCTACACCTTC.

This clonotype was counted a few times. This chain links TRBV6-4 with TRBJ2-7; unclear D gene. With 0 bases removed from V and 3 bases from J, the gap between germline ends came to 9 bases. Germline V CDR1 and CDR2: MRHNA, SNTAGT. This CDR3 is built from 14 residues. CDR3 residues: CASSDSGGNYEQYV. Here the CDR3 DNA reads TGTGCCAGCAGTGACTCGGGCGGCAACTACGAGCAGTACGTC.

This clonotype was counted many times. The CDR3 loop is CASSRWHTDTQYF. CDR3 DNA: TGTGCCAGCAGCCGGTGGCACACAGATACGCAGTATTTT. The V call is TRBV7-6, the J call TRBJ2-3; the D is unclear. V was shortened by 5 bases and J by 2 bases, with 8 bases between the two germline ends. This CDR3 comprises 13 residues. The V gene's germline CDR1 is SGHVS and CDR2 FNYEAQ.

J is TRBJ2-7 and V is TRBV9; D may correspond to TRBD1 or TRBD2 (5 bases each). This CDR3 region has 14 residues. The V gene's germline CDR1 is SGDLS and CDR2 YYNGEE. Trimming cost V 4 bases and J 5 bases, with 16 bases left between them. The CDR3 is CASSIGTVSHEQYF. The CDR3, as DNA: TGTGCCAGCAGCATAGGGACGGTGAGTCACGAGCAGTACTTC. The full variable domain, rest sourced from reference TRBV9 and TRBJ2-7, is DSGVTQTPKHLITATGQRVTLRCSPRSGDLSVYWYQQSLDQGLQFLIQYYNGEERAKGNILERFSAQQFPDLHSELNLSSLELGDSALYFCASSIGTVSHEQYFGPGTRLTVT.

The sample holds many counts of this clonotype. For the CDR3, the DNA is TGTGCCACCAGCAGAGGGGGACAAGGGAACGCAGATACGCAGTATTTT. It specifies CATSRGGQGNADTQYF. V is TRBV15 and J is TRBJ2-3, with a possible D match to TRBD1 (6 bases). The CDR3 extends over 16 amino acids. CDR1 is LNHNV, CDR2 YYDKDF, per germline (reference sequence). Trimming took 1 base from V and 4 from J, leaving 15 bases between them.

DNA for the CDR3: TGCGCCAGCAACCGGGGGGACCAAGAGACCCAGTACTTC. It encodes CASNRGDQETQYF. The chain links TRBV5-1 to TRBJ2-5, with 7 bases that match TRBD2. The germline V gene has CDR1 SGHRS and CDR2 YFSETQ. The CDR3 spans 13 residues. Trimming at V came to 6 bases and at J to 0 bases, leaving 2 bases not matched to a gene.

V gene TRBV29-1 combines with J gene TRBJ2-5, with D perhaps matching TRBD1 or TRBD2 (5 bases each). Between the trimmed V and J ends, which lost 7 bases and 3 bases, there was a span of 18 bases. The CDR3 totals 14 residues. CDR1 and CDR2 from the germline V gene are SQVTM and ANQGSEA. The CDR3 sequence is CSGAISGAKETQYF. In DNA, the CDR3 is TGCAGCGGTGCGATCTCCGGGGCAAAAGAGACCCAGTACTTC. Together with reference TRBV29-1 and TRBJ2-5, the CDR3 gives the full variable domain: SAVISQKPSRDICQRGTSLTIQCQVDSQVTMMFWYRQQPGQSLTLIATANQGSEATYESGFVIDKFPISRPNLTFSTLTVSNMSPEDSSIYLCSGAISGAKETQYFGPGTRLLVL.

This clonotype was found a few times. The V call is TRBV11-2, the J call TRBJ2-7; no reliable D call. This CDR3 has 14 residues. V lost 4 bases, J lost 1 base, and 11 bases lay in between. Germline V lookup: CDR1 SGHAT, CDR2 FQNNGV. The DNA of the CDR3 is TGTGCCAGCAGCTGGCAGACGGGTTCCTACGAGCAGTACTTC. Residues: CASSWQTGSYEQYF.